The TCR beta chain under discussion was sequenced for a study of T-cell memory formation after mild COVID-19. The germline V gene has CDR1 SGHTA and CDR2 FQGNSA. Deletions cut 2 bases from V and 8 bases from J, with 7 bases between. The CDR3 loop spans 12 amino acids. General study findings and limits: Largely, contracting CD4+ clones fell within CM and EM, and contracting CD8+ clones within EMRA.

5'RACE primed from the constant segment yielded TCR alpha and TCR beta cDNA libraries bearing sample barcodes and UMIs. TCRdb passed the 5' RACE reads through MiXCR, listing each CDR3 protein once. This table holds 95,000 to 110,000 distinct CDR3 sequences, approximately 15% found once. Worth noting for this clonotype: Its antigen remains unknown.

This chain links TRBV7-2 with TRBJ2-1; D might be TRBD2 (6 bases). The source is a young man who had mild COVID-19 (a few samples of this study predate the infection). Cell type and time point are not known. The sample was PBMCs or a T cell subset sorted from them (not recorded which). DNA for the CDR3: TGTGCCAGCAGCTTACCGGGGGATGAGCAGTTCTTC. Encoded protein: CASSLPGDEQFF.